This TCR beta chain was documented in a study of OX40 agonist ivuxolimab in advanced cancers. The overall study: Patients in the trial were receiving intravenous ivuxolimab every 2 weeks, at doses of 0.01 to 10 mg/kg.

Germline CDR1 is SGDLS and CDR2 is YYNGEE. V lost 3 bases to trimming and J lost 4 bases, with 11 bases between them. The length of the CDR3 is 15 residues. Of note for this clone: Its antigen is not identified.

Sequenced by immunoSEQ multiplex PCR; TCRdb stores in-frame clones only, minus some. This sample yields around 60,000 clones, of which approximately 90% are seen a single time; roughly 0.45% belongs to the top ten. Study results and limitations: Expanded peripheral T cell antigen specificity was not determined. Both blood CD4+ and CD8+ T cells showed clonal growth by week 6 at 0.1 to 3.0 mg/kg.

Specimen: CD4+ or CD8+ T cells sorted from blood, collected in a trial of the OX40 agonist ivuxolimab. The TCR originated in an adult with an advanced solid tumor such as melanoma, head and neck, liver or kidney cancer. The V call is TRBV9, the J call TRBJ2-6, with D perhaps matching TRBD1 (5 bases). The CDR3 bases are TGTGCCAGCAGCGGGATGACAGTCGGGGCCAACGTCCTGACTTTC. This translates into CASSGMTVGANVLTF.